These T cell receptor beta chains were read from a single sample in a study of T cell repertoires in cytomegalovirus infection. One entry per CDR3 protein, called by TCRdb with MiXCR from the reads. Found here are approximately 1,000,000 distinct CDR3 sequences, roughly 30% of them singletons; the top ten hold over 12%. No antigen has been assigned to these receptors. The sequences come from cultured CD8+ T cells from PBMCs, collected from culture after CMV antigen stimulation. These receptors all stem from a human donor in good health (CMV status not recorded). Some clones in this sample may be carry-over from other donors' samples. The CDR3 runs from the conserved cysteine through the conserved F or W. Each record gives: D gene, CDR3 length, J gene, clone size, V gene, CDR3 protein, CDR3 DNA. D genes are given only for firm matches. Clone size is stated in some rows and not others, as once, few, many or a class when expanded.

D gene: NA
CDR3 length: 16
J gene: TRBJ2-3
clone size: NA
V gene: TRBV7-8
CDR3 protein: CVSSSRTSQRTDPQYF
CDR3 DNA: TGTGTCAGCAGCTCTCGGACGTCCCAAAGGACAGATCCGCAGTATTTT

D gene: NA
CDR3 length: 14
J gene: TRBJ1-2
clone size: NA
V gene: TRBV27
CDR3 protein: CASSSFRDTYGYTF
CDR3 DNA: TGTGCCAGCAGTTCATTCCGGGACACCTATGGCTACACCTTC

D gene: NA
CDR3 length: 17
J gene: TRBJ2-1
clone size: NA
V gene: TRBV10-3
CDR3 protein: CAISESLSGGVGDEQFF
CDR3 DNA: TGTGCCATCAGTGAGTCCCTCTCCGGGGGCGTTGGCGATGAGCAGTTCTTC

D gene: NA
CDR3 length: 17
J gene: TRBJ1-5
clone size: many
V gene: TRBV7-8
CDR3 protein: CASRIGPGGGSNQPQHF
CDR3 DNA: TGTGCCAGCAGGATAGGGCCAGGAGGAGGGAGCAATCAGCCCCAGCATTTT

D gene: NA
CDR3 length: 17
J gene: TRBJ1-5
clone size: NA
V gene: TRBV4-2
CDR3 protein: CASSQDRDPNSNQPQHF
CDR3 DNA: TGTGCCAGCAGCCAAGATCGGGACCCCAATAGCAATCAGCCCCAGCATTTT

D gene: NA
CDR3 length: 18
J gene: TRBJ1-1
clone size: NA
V gene: TRBV7-3
CDR3 protein: CASSLTAGRYRPDTEAFF
CDR3 DNA: TGTGCCAGCAGCTTAACGGCGGGACGGTATAGACCGGACACTGAAGCTTTCTTT

D gene: NA
CDR3 length: 15
J gene: TRBJ2-1
clone size: NA
V gene: TRBV24-1
CDR3 protein: CATSDTGQVRNEQFF
CDR3 DNA: TGTGCCACCAGTGACACAGGGCAGGTTCGGAATGAGCAGTTCTTC

D gene: NA
CDR3 length: 17
J gene: TRBJ2-7
clone size: NA
V gene: TRBV27
CDR3 protein: CASSPSMGLPISYEQYF
CDR3 DNA: TGTGCCAGCAGTCCGTCAATGGGGTTACCCATAAGCTACGAGCAGTACTTC

D gene: NA
CDR3 length: 13
J gene: TRBJ2-7
clone size: NA
V gene: TRBV10-3
CDR3 protein: CAISESNSGEQYF
CDR3 DNA: TGTGCCATCAGTGAGTCGAACTCTGGCGAGCAGTACTTC

D gene: NA
CDR3 length: 14
J gene: TRBJ1-6
clone size: many
V gene: TRBV2
CDR3 protein: CASSRGAASSPLHF
CDR3 DNA: TGTGCCAGCAGCCGTGGAGCAGCTAGTTCACCCCTCCACTTT

D gene: TRBD1
CDR3 length: 12
J gene: TRBJ1-2
clone size: NA
V gene: TRBV14
CDR3 protein: CASRQGRDGYTF
CDR3 DNA: TGTGCCAGCCGACAGGGTAGGGACGGCTACACCTTC

D gene: TRBD2
CDR3 length: 16
J gene: TRBJ2-5
clone size: NA
V gene: TRBV2
CDR3 protein: CASTPVVAGRWETQYF
CDR3 DNA: TGTGCCAGCACCCCCGTGGTAGCGGGGCGCTGGGAGACCCAGTACTTC

D gene: NA
CDR3 length: 17
J gene: TRBJ2-7
clone size: NA
V gene: TRBV7-8
CDR3 protein: CASSLALGGPLGREQYF
CDR3 DNA: TGTGCCAGCAGCTTAGCGCTAGGCGGGCCTCTTGGGAGGGAGCAGTACTTC

D gene: TRBD2
CDR3 length: 20
J gene: TRBJ2-2
clone size: few
V gene: TRBV27
CDR3 protein: CASRGGTSGGTNRPTGELFF
CDR3 DNA: TGTGCCAGCAGAGGGGGGACTAGCGGGGGGACCAATCGCCCCACCGGGGAGCTGTTTTTT

D gene: NA
CDR3 length: 15
J gene: TRBJ2-6
clone size: NA
V gene: TRBV7-9
CDR3 protein: CASSPQGPGANVLTF
CDR3 DNA: TGTGCCAGCAGTCCACAGGGACCTGGGGCCAACGTCCTGACTTTC

D gene: NA
CDR3 length: 14
J gene: TRBJ1-2
clone size: many
V gene: TRBV7-6
CDR3 protein: CASSPSRGGYGYTF
CDR3 DNA: TGTGCCAGCAGCCCTTCAAGAGGGGGCTATGGCTACACCTTC

D gene: NA
CDR3 length: 12
J gene: TRBJ1-6
clone size: NA
V gene: TRBV27
CDR3 protein: CASSDPNSPLHF
CDR3 DNA: TGTGCCAGCAGCGACCCAAATTCACCCCTCCACTTT

D gene: TRBD1
CDR3 length: 12
J gene: TRBJ2-7
clone size: many
V gene: TRBV12-3/TRBV12-4
CDR3 protein: CASSIQGYEQYF
CDR3 DNA: TGTGCCAGCAGTATACAGGGGTACGAGCAGTACTTC

D gene: TRBD2
CDR3 length: 18
J gene: TRBJ2-3
clone size: NA
V gene: TRBV9
CDR3 protein: CASTPLSGGGPRTDTQYF
CDR3 DNA: TGTGCCAGCACCCCTCTCTCTGGCGGGGGGCCTAGGACAGATACGCAGTATTTT

D gene: NA
CDR3 length: 14
J gene: TRBJ1-5
clone size: NA
V gene: TRBV19
CDR3 protein: CASTIGGLNQPQHF
CDR3 DNA: TGTGCCAGTACGATCGGGGGCTTAAATCAGCCCCAGCATTTT

D gene: NA
CDR3 length: 12
J gene: TRBJ1-4
clone size: NA
V gene: TRBV19
CDR3 protein: CASSASREKLFF
CDR3 DNA: TGTGCCAGTAGTGCGTCTCGGGAAAAACTGTTTTTT

D gene: NA
CDR3 length: 18
J gene: TRBJ1-2
clone size: NA
V gene: TRBV7-3
CDR3 protein: CANSFPRDGGGGRDGYTF
CDR3 DNA: TGTGCCAACAGCTTCCCCCGGGACGGCGGCGGAGGAAGGGATGGCTACACCTTC

D gene: NA
CDR3 length: 13
J gene: TRBJ1-1
clone size: NA
V gene: TRBV6-1
CDR3 protein: CASSDTANTEAFF
CDR3 DNA: TGTGCCAGCAGTGACACAGCGAACACTGAAGCTTTCTTT

D gene: TRBD2
CDR3 length: 17
J gene: TRBJ2-3
clone size: many
V gene: TRBV12-3/TRBV12-4
CDR3 protein: CASSSYSGGPATDTQYF
CDR3 DNA: TGTGCCAGCAGTTCATATAGCGGGGGCCCCGCCACAGATACGCAGTATTTT

D gene: TRBD2
CDR3 length: 15
J gene: TRBJ2-5
clone size: many
V gene: TRBV7-2
CDR3 protein: CASSLGLAGWETQYF
CDR3 DNA: TGTGCCAGCAGCTTAGGCCTAGCGGGGTGGGAGACCCAGTACTTC

D gene: NA
CDR3 length: 14
J gene: TRBJ2-7
clone size: NA
V gene: TRBV7-8
CDR3 protein: CASRPGQSSYEQYF
CDR3 DNA: TGTGCCAGCAGGCCAGGACAAAGCTCCTACGAGCAGTACTTC

D gene: NA
CDR3 length: 14
J gene: TRBJ2-2
clone size: NA
V gene: TRBV6-2/TRBV6-3
CDR3 protein: CASSYSEVTGELFF
CDR3 DNA: TGTGCCAGCAGTTACTCCGAAGTGACCGGGGAGCTGTTTTTT

D gene: NA
CDR3 length: 11
J gene: TRBJ2-7
clone size: NA
V gene: TRBV20-1
CDR3 protein: CSARDYYEQYF
CDR3 DNA: TGCAGTGCTAGAGATTACTACGAGCAGTACTTC